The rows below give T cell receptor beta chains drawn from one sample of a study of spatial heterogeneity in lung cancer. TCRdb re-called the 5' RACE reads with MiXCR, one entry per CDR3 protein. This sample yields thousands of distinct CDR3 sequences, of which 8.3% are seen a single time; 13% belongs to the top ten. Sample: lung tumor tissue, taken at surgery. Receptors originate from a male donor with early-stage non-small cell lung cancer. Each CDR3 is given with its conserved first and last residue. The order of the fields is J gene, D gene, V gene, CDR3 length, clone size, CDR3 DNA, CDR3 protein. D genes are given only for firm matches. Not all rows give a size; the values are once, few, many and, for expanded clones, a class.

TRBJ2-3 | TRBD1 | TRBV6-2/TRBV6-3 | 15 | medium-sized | TGTGCCAGCAGTTCGCTGGACAGGCTCCGAGATACGCAGTATTTT | CASSSLDRLRDTQYF
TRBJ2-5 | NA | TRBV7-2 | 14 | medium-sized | TGTGCCAGCAGCTCCAATACAGGCTATGAGACCCAGTACTTC | CASSSNTGYETQYF
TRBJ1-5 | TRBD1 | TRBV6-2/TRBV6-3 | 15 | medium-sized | TGTGCCAGCAGTTTCGACAGGGGGGTCAATCAGCCCCAGCATTTT | CASSFDRGVNQPQHF
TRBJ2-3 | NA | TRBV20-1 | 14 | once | TGCAGTGCTGGGGGTGCCCGCGACACAGGTACGCAGTATTTT | CSAGGARDTGTQYF
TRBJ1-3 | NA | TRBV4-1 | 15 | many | TGCGCCAGCAGCCAAGATCGGGGCTCTGGAAACACCATATATTTT | CASSQDRGSGNTIYF
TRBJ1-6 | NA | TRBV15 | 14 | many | TGTGCCACACGCTTGGACGGTTATAATTCACCCCTCCACTTT | CATRLDGYNSPLHF
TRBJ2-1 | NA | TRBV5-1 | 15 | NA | TGCGCCAGCAGCTGGGGTGCTAGCTCCTACAATGAGCAGTTCTTC | CASSWGASSYNEQFF
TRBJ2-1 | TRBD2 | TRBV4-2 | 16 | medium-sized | TGTGCCAGCAGCCAAGCCTTGGTAGCGGGGGTGGGGGAGCAGTTCTTC | CASSQALVAGVGEQFF
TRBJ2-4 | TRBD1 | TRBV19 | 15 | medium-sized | TGTGCCAGCCGGGACAGGGGGCCAGCCAAAAACATTCAGTACTTC | CASRDRGPAKNIQYF
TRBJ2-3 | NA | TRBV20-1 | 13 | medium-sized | TGCAGTGCCACACCTCCAAGCACAGATACGCAGTATTTT | CSATPPSTDTQYF
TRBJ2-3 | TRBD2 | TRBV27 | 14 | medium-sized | TGTGCCAGCCGGACTAGCGGAACCGGAGATACGCAGTATTTT | CASRTSGTGDTQYF
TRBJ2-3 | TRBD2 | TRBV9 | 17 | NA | TGTGCCAGCAGCGGAGGTCTCCGGGGGGGCCAAACAGATACGCAGTATTTT | CASSGGLRGGQTDTQYF